These T cell receptor beta chains were read from a single sample in a study of cytotoxic CD8 clonotypes in ibrutinib-treated CLL. Sequencing used immunoSEQ multiplex PCR; TCRdb keeps in-frame clones, though not all of them. Here the sample spans around 140,000 clones, 75% to 80% being singletons. The sample consisted of PBMCs, taken after 24 months of ibrutinib treatment. The receptors shown here come from a human donor with chronic lymphocytic leukemia. Each CDR3 is given with its conserved first and last residue. The D gene is left open where the match is weak. Clone size is given for some rows only: seen once, a few or many times, or a class if the clone is expanded.

V gene	clone size	J gene	D gene	CDR3 protein	CDR3 DNA
TRBV15	few	TRBJ2-5	-	CATSRDTETQYF	TGTGCCACCAGCAGGGACACAGAGACCCAGTACTTC
TRBV4-2	-	TRBJ1-1	-	CASSQRADRPNTEAFF	TGTGCCAGCAGCCAAAGGGCCGACAGACCGAACACTGAAGCTTTCTTT
TRBV6-5	-	TRBJ2-7	-	CASSTTYEQYF	TGTGCCAGCAGCACGACCTACGAGCAGTACTTC
TRBV28	few	TRBJ1-1	-	CASSLMGAQTEAFF	TGTGCCAGCAGCCTTATGGGGGCGCAAACTGAAGCTTTCTTT
TRBV5-1	-	TRBJ2-7	-	CASTPAPPAYEQYF	TGCGCCAGCACCCCGGCCCCCCCGGCCTACGAGCAGTACTTC
TRBV28	-	TRBJ2-3	TRBD1	CASSPGQARGTQYF	TGTGCCAGCAGCCCGGGACAGGCAAGGGGTACGCAGTATTTT
TRBV30	-	TRBJ1-1	-	CAWGHGTENTEAFF	TGTGCCTGGGGGCATGGGACTGAGAACACTGAAGCTTTCTTT
TRBV2	few	TRBJ1-1	TRBD1	CASSRDRGENTEAFF	TGTGCCAGCAGCCGGGACAGGGGGGAGAACACTGAAGCTTTCTTT
TRBV21-1	-	TRBJ2-2	-	CASSKGLAGGPDTGELFF	TGTGCCAGCAGCAAAGGACTAGCGGGAGGGCCCGACACCGGGGAGCTGTTTTTT
TRBV28	-	TRBJ2-1	TRBD1	CASSFRTGWGEQFF	TGTGCCAGCAGTTTCAGGACAGGGTGGGGTGAGCAGTTCTTC
TRBV11-2	few	TRBJ1-4	-	CASSLGVAKVSEKLFF	TGTGCCAGCAGCTTAGGAGTGGCAAAAGTTTCTGAAAAACTGTTTTTT
TRBV13	-	TRBJ2-7	-	CASSEAAGSPYEQYF	TGTGCCAGCAGTGAAGCGGCGGGTAGCCCCTACGAGCAGTACTTC
TRBV7-9	-	TRBJ2-4	-	CASSLSGVWNIQYF	TGTGCCAGCAGCCTCAGTGGTGTGTGGAACATTCAGTACTTC
TRBV10-3	-	TRBJ1-4	-	CAISESLGGDPRKLFF	TGTGCCATCAGTGAGTCGTTGGGGGGTGACCCCAGGAAACTGTTTTTT
TRBV25-1	once	TRBJ1-6	-	CASQSAGSPLHF	TGTGCCAGCCAGAGTGCGGGGTCACCCCTCCACTTT
TRBV11-2	few	TRBJ2-7	TRBD1	CASRPTGGSYEQYF	TGTGCCAGCAGGCCGACAGGGGGTTCCTACGAGCAGTACTTC
TRBV7-9	once	TRBJ2-2	-	CASSFVPGAAGTGELFF	TGTGCCAGCAGCTTCGTCCCGGGGGCCGCGGGGACCGGGGAGCTGTTTTTT
TRBV6-1	-	TRBJ2-2	-	CASSDPGAYTGELFF	TGTGCCAGCAGCGACCCCGGGGCTTACACCGGGGAGCTGTTTTTT
TRBV13	-	TRBJ2-3	-	CASTRGGGLTDTQYF	TGTGCCAGCACCCGCGGAGGGGGACTCACAGATACGCAGTATTTT
TRBV7-8	-	TRBJ2-7	-	CASSDSYEQYF	TGTGCCAGCAGCGACTCCTACGAGCAGTACTTC
TRBV9	-	TRBJ2-7	TRBD2	CASSAGASGGDEQYF	TGTGCCAGCAGCGCAGGGGCTAGCGGGGGTGACGAGCAGTACTTC
TRBV7-2	-	TRBJ1-3	TRBD1	CASSLEGTGYAAGNTIYF	TGTGCCAGCAGCTTAGAGGGGACAGGGTATGCTGCAGGAAACACCATATATTTT
TRBV19	-	TRBJ2-5	-	CASSPSKGPQYF	TGTGCCAGTAGTCCCTCCAAGGGGCCCCAGTACTTC
TRBV6-4	-	TRBJ1-5	-	CATPGEGFSNQPQHF	TGTGCCACCCCGGGGGAGGGTTTTAGCAATCAGCCCCAGCATTTT
TRBV5-4	once	TRBJ1-1	-	CASSLVGAMNTEAFF	TGTGCCAGCAGCTTGGTCGGGGCTATGAACACTGAAGCTTTCTTT
TRBV7-8	once	TRBJ2-3	-	CASSFSGATDTQYF	TGTGCCAGCAGCTTTAGCGGCGCCACAGATACGCAGTATTTT
TRBV14	-	TRBJ1-4	-	CASSQGASTNEKLFF	TGTGCCAGCAGCCAAGGCGCTTCAACTAATGAAAAACTGTTTTTT
TRBV5-1	-	TRBJ2-3	-	CASAQGIRGSDTQYF	TGCGCCAGCGCCCAGGGGATTCGGGGTTCAGATACGCAGTATTTT
TRBV7-6	-	TRBJ2-1	TRBD2	CASSKGTSGHNEQFF	TGTGCCAGCAGCAAAGGGACTAGCGGGCACAATGAGCAGTTCTTC
TRBV30	-	TRBJ2-1	TRBD2	CAWSTRGVIEQFF	TGTGCCTGGAGTACCCGGGGGGTGATTGAGCAGTTCTTC
TRBV9	-	TRBJ1-4	-	CASSVGSVNEKLFF	TGTGCCAGCAGCGTAGGGTCGGTCAATGAAAAACTGTTTTTT
TRBV19	-	TRBJ1-2	TRBD1	CATHEPGQGNANYGYTF	TGTGCCACTCACGAACCAGGACAGGGGAACGCTAACTATGGCTACACCTTC
TRBV5-1	-	TRBJ1-1	TRBD1	CASSYGTGNTEAFF	TGCGCCAGCAGCTACGGGACAGGGAACACTGAAGCTTTCTTT
TRBV6-6	-	TRBJ2-2	-	CASSLRTTAPGELFF	TGTGCCAGCAGCCTCCGGACTACCGCCCCCGGGGAGCTGTTTTTT
TRBV28	-	TRBJ2-7	-	CASTRGYEQYF	TGTGCCAGCACTCGGGGCTACGAGCAGTACTTC
TRBV7-7	few	TRBJ2-5	TRBD2	CASSPRLAGGGGTQYF	TGTGCTAGCAGCCCCCGACTAGCGGGGGGAGGAGGGACCCAGTACTTC
TRBV5-4	-	TRBJ1-1	-	CASSLGGTVNTEAFF	TGTGCCAGCAGCTTGGGTGGCACCGTGAACACTGAAGCTTTCTTT
TRBV13	-	TRBJ2-7	TRBD2	CASSLSGAEQYF	TGTGCCAGCAGCCTCAGCGGGGCCGAGCAGTACTTC
TRBV5-4	-	TRBJ2-3	-	CASSLGLQATDTQYF	TGTGCCAGCAGCTTGGGTCTACAGGCCACAGATACGCAGTATTTT
TRBV2	-	TRBJ2-7	-	CASSEGGGSWEQYF	TGTGCCAGCAGTGAAGGGGGCGGGTCTTGGGAGCAGTACTTC
TRBV4-1	many	TRBJ1-5	-	CASSSGSNQPQHF	TGCGCCAGCAGCTCTGGGTCCAATCAGCCCCAGCATTTT
TRBV28	-	TRBJ2-7	-	CASSDAYEQYF	TGTGCCAGCAGTGACGCCTACGAGCAGTACTTC
TRBV7-6	-	TRBJ1-4	-	CASRGWGEKLFF	TGTGCCAGCCGGGGGTGGGGTGAAAAACTGTTTTTT
TRBV18	-	TRBJ1-1	-	CASSPGWVNTEAFF	TGTGCCAGCTCACCAGGGTGGGTGAACACTGAAGCTTTCTTT